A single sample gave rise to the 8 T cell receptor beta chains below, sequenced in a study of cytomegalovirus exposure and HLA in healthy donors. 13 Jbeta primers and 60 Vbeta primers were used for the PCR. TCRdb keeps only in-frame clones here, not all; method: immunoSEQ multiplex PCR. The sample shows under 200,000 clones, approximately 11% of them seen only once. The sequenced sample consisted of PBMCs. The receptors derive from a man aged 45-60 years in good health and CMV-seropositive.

The chain's CDR3 is CASSPLWTGKRNTEAFF. The DNA for the CDR3 is TGTGCCAGCAGCCCACTTTGGACAGGGAAGAGGAACACTGAAGCTTTCTTT. This rearrangement joins TRBV7-9 to TRBJ1-1, with 8 bases matching TRBD1. V shed 5 bases, J shed 1 base, and the junction held 12 bases outside the gene matches. The germline V gene encodes CDR1 SEHNR and CDR2 FQNEAQ (reference sequence). This CDR3 comprises 17 residues.

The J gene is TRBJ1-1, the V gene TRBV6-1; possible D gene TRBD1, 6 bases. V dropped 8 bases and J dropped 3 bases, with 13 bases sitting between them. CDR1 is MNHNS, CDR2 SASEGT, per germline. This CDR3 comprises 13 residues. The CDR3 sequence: CASGQQGYTEAFF. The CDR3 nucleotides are TGTGCCAGCGGCCAACAGGGATACACTGAAGCTTTCTTT.

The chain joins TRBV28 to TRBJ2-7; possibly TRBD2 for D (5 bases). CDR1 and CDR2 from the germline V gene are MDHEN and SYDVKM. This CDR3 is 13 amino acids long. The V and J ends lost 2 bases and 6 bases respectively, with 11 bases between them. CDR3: CASSLGPGVEQYV. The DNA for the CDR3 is TGTGCCAGCAGTTTAGGTCCCGGGGTCGAGCAGTACGTC.

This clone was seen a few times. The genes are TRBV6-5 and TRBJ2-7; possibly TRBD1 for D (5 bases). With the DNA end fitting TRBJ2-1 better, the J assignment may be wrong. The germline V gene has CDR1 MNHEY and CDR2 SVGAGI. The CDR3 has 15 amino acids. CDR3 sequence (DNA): TGTGCCAGCAGTTTTCAGGGCGTAGCCTACAATGAGCAGTTCTTC. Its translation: CASSFQGVAYNEQFF.

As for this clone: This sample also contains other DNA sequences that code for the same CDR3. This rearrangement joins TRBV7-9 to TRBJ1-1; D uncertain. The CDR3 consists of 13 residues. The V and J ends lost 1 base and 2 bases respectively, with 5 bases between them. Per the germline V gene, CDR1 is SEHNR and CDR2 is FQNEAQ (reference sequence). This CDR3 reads CASSLGQNTEAFF. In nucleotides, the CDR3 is TGTGCCAGCAGCTTAGGACAAAACACTGAAGCTTTCTTT.

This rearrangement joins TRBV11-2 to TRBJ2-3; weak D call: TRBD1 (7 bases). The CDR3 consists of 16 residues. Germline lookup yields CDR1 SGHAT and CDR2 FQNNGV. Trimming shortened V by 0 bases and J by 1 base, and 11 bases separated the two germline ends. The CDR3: CASSLEGRGGTDTQYF. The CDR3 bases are TGTGCCAGCAGCTTAGAGGGCAGGGGGGGCACAGATACGCAGTATTTT.

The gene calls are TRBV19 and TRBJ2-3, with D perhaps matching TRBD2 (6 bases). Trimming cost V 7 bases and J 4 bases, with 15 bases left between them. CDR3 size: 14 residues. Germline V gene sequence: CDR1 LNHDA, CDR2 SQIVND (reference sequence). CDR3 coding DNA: TGTGCCAGTAAGGACTCCGGGGGAGCAGATACGCAGTATTTT. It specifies CASKDSGGADTQYF.

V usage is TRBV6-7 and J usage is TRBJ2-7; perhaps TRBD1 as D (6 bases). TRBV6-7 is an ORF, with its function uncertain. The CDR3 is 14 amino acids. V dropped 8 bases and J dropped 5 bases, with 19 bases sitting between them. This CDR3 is CASPVGTGNHEQYV. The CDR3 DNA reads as TGTGCCAGCCCAGTGGGAACAGGGAACCACGAGCAGTACGTC.